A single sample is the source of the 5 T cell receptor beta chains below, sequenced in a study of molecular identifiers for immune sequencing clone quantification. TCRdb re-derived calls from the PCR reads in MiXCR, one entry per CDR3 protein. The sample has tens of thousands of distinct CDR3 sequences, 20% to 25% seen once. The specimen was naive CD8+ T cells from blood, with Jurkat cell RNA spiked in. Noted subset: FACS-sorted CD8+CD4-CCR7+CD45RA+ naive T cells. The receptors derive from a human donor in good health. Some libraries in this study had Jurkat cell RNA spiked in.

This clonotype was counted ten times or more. The CDR3 here is CASSSRTSGSLETQYF. Here the CDR3 DNA reads TGTGCCAGCAGTTCACGGACTAGCGGGAGCCTAGAGACCCAGTACTTC. The chain uses TRBV28 and TRBJ2-5, with 13 positions matching TRBD2. Germline assignment: CDR1 MDHEN and CDR2 SYDVKM. This CDR3 contains 16 residues. Trimming took 4 bases from V and 4 from J; bases not matched to a gene: 6. Using reference TRBV28 and TRBJ2-5 for the parts outside the CDR3, the full variable domain is DVKVTQSSRYLVKRTGEKVFLECVQDMDHENMFWYRQDPGLGLRLIYFSYDVKMKEKGDIPEGYSVSREKKERFSLILESASTNQTSMYLCASSSRTSGSLETQYFGPGTRLLVL.

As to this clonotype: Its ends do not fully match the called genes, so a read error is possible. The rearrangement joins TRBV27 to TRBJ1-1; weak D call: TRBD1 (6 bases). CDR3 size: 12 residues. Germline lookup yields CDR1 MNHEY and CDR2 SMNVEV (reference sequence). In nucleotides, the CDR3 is TGTGCCAGCAGTTTAAAGGGGGGGGAAGCTTCCTTT. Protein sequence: CASSLKGGEASF.

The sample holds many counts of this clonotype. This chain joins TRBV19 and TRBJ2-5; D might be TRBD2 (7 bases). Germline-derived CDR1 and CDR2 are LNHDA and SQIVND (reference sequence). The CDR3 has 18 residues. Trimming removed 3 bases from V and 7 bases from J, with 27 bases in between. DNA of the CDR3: TGTGCCAGTAGTATTATGCCTCGGGGGCGGGGGTCAGTTGGGACCCAGTACTTC. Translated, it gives CASSIMPRGRGSVGTQYF.

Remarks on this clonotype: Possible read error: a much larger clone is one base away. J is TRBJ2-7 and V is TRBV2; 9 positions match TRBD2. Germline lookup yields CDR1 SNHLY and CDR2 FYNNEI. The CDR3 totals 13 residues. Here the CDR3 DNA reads TGTGCCATCGGGACTAGCCGAGCCTACGGGCAGTACTTC. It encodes CAIGTSRAYGQYF.

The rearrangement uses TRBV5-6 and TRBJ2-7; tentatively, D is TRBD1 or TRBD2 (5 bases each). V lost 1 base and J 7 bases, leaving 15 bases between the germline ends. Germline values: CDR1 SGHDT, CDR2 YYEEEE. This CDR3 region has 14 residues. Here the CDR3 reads CASSLSGTIREQYF. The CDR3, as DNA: TGTGCCAGCAGCTTGTCCGGGACGATCAGGGAGCAGTACTTC.